These 10 T cell receptor beta chains were all obtained from the same sample, sequenced in a study of early T cells in non-severe SARS-CoV-2 infection. TCRdb redid the calling of the 5' RACE reads with MiXCR, one entry per CDR3 protein. The sample consists of more than 65,000 distinct CDR3 sequences, roughly 15% of them appearing once. The sample was whole blood, taken at baseline. These receptors all come from an adult who was a healthcare worker with PCR-confirmed SARS-CoV-2 infection or an uninfected control (not recorded which).

A remark on this clonotype: A much larger clone lies a single base off, so this may be a read error. CDR3 region: CTSRGRARWGDTQYF. The CDR3 DNA reads as TGTACCAGCAGAGGCCGGGCCCGATGGGGAGATACGCAGTATTTT. The chain joins TRBV12-3 or TRBV12-4 to TRBJ2-3; D is undetermined. This CDR3 contains 15 residues.

The chain employs TRBV6-6 and TRBJ2-7; D possibly corresponds to TRBD2 (5 bases). V shed 7 bases and J shed 1 base, with 14 bases lying between them. This CDR3 spans 14 amino acids. Per germline, CDR1 MNHNY and CDR2 SVGAGI (reference sequence). CDR3 DNA: TGTGCCAGCAACCCGAGGGCCCAGTCCTACGAGCAGTACTTC. It yields the protein CASNPRAQSYEQYF.

The chain uses TRBV30 and TRBJ2-2, with 15 bases identical to TRBD2. The CDR3 runs to 18 residues. V was clipped by 1 base and J by 0 bases; unmatched bases: 3. Germline CDR1 and CDR2: GTSNPN and SVGIG (reference sequence). CDR3 in DNA: TGTGCCTGGAGTGACCGGACTAGCGGGAGGGCGAACACCGGGGAGCTGTTTTTT. The encoded protein is CAWSDRTSGRANTGELFF.

The chain joins TRBV7-3 to TRBJ2-2; 13 bases align to TRBD2. CDR1 is SGHTA, CDR2 FQGTGA, per germline. J gave up 3 bases and V 6 bases, and 7 bases lay outside the gene matches. This CDR3 contains 17 residues. This CDR3 is CASSTSGRAGDTGELFF. The CDR3 DNA follows: TGTGCCAGCAGTACTAGCGGGAGGGCCGGGGACACCGGGGAGCTGTTTTTT.

In regard to this clonotype: It may be a read error: a sequence one base away is much more abundant. The gene calls are TRBV3-1 and TRBJ1-1; tentatively, D is TRBD1 (6 bases). Per the germline V gene, CDR1 is LGHDT and CDR2 is YNNKEL (reference sequence). The CDR3 is 14 residues long. The CDR3 loop is CASRHDRLNSEAFF. The CDR3 bases are TGTGCCAGCAGACATGACAGGCTGAACTCTGAAGCTTTCTTT.

The CDR3 sequence is CATQMGQLYEQYF. CDR3 DNA: TGTGCCACGCAGATGGGACAGCTCTACGAGCAGTACTTC. The chain couples TRBV25-1 to TRBJ2-7; TRBD1 matches 7 bases. Germline V gene sequence: CDR1 MGHDK, CDR2 SYGVNS. With V trimmed by 10 bases and J by 3 bases, 9 bases remained unmatched. The CDR3 has 13 amino acids.

The chain uses TRBV18 and TRBJ1-3; D gene ambiguous. V shed 2 bases and J shed 0 bases, with 8 bases lying between them. This CDR3 is 15 amino acids long. Looked up from germline, CDR1 is KGHSH and CDR2 is LQKENI. The CDR3 loop reads CASSPGRFSGNTIYF. In nucleotides, the CDR3 is TGTGCCAGCTCACCAGGGCGGTTCTCTGGAAACACCATATATTTT.

This clonotype has only a few counts. CDR3 amino acids: CAWSVWGQGINQPQHF. The CDR3 DNA follows: TGTGCCTGGAGTGTTTGGGGGCAGGGGATCAATCAGCCCCAGCATTTT. This chain joins TRBV30 and TRBJ1-5, with a weak D call TRBD1 (6 bases). Trimming left V 0 bases short and J 3 bases short, with 15 bases between. The CDR3 runs 16 residues. Per germline, CDR1 GTSNPN and CDR2 SVGIG (reference sequence).

This clonotype was detected only a few times. This chain connects TRBV19 to TRBJ2-7; D could derive from TRBD1 or TRBD2 (5 bases each). Per germline, CDR1 LNHDA and CDR2 SQIVND (reference sequence). The V end lost 8 bases, the J end lost 2 bases, and 16 bases lay between the germline ends. The CDR3 sequence is 14 residues long. The CDR3 here is CASRPTGPPYEQYF. The CDR3 coding sequence is TGTGCCAGTCGCCCCACGGGGCCACCCTACGAGCAGTACTTC.

The table lists this clonotype with a few counts. The V gene is TRBV27, the J gene TRBJ2-7; TRBD1 aligns across 7 bases. Germline values: CDR1 MNHEY, CDR2 SMNVEV (reference sequence). Trimming took 2 bases from V and 0 from J; bases not matched to a gene: 13. The CDR3 length is 18 residues. The CDR3 DNA reads TGTGCCAGCAGTTTACCCCACCGTGGGACAGAGTTCTCCTACGAGCAGTACTTC. As protein: CASSLPHRGTEFSYEQYF.